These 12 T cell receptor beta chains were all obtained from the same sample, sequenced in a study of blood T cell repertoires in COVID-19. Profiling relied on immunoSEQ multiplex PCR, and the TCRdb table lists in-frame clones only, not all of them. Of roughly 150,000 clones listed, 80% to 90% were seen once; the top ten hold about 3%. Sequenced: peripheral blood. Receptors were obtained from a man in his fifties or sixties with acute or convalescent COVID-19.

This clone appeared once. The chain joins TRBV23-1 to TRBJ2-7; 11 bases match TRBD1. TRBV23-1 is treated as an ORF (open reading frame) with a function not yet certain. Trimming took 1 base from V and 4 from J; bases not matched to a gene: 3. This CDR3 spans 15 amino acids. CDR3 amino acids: CASSQCGTGGYEQYF. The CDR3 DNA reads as TGCGCCAGCAGTCAATGCGGGACAGGGGGATACGAGCAGTACTTC.

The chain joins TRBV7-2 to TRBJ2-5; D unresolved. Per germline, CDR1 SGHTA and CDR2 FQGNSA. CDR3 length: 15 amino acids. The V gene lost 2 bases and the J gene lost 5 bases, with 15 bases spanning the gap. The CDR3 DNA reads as TGTGCCAGCAGCTTAACCCGGGTGGTTAGGGAGACCCAGTACTTC. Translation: CASSLTRVVRETQYF.

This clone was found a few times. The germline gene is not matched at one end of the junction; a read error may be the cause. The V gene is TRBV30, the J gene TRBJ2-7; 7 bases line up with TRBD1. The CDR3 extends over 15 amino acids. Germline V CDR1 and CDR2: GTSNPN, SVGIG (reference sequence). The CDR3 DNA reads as TGTGCCTGGAGTGTACAGGGGCCCTTCAATTACGGGCAGTACTTC. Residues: CAWSVQGPFNYGQYF. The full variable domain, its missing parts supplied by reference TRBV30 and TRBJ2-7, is SQTIHQWPATLVQPVGSPLSLECTVEGTSNPNLYWYRQAAGRGLQLLFYSVGIGQISSEVPQNLSASRPQDRQFILSSKKLLLSDSGFYLCAWSVQGPFNYGQYFGPGTRLTVT.

The CDR3 coding sequence is TGCGCCAGCACTAGCGGGGGTCGATGGGCAGATACGCAGTATTTT. This codes for CASTSGGRWADTQYF. The chain employs TRBV10-2 and TRBJ2-3, with TRBD2 identical over 10 bases. Trimming removed 7 bases from V and 4 bases from J; junction bases left unmatched: 8. CDR1 and CDR2 from the germline V gene are WSHSY and SAAADI. The CDR3 consists of 15 residues.

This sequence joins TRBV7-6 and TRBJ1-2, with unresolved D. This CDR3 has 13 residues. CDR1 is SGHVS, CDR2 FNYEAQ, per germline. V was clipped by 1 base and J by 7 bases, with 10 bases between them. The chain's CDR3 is CASSLDPGGGYTF. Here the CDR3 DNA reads TGTGCCAGCAGCTTAGACCCGGGAGGTGGCTACACCTTC.

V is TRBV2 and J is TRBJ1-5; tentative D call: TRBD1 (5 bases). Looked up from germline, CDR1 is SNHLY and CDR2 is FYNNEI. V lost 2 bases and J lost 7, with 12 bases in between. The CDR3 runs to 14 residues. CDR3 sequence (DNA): TGTGCCAGCAGTGAATTCAGGGTCGAGCAGCCCCAGCATTTT. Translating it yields CASSEFRVEQPQHF.

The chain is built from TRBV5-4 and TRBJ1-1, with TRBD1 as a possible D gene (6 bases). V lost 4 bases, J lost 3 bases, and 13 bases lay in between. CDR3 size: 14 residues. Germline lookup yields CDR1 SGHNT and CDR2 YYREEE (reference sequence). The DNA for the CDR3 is TGTGCCAGCAGCCCCGGGGGGCGGCACACTGAAGCTTTCTTT. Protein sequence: CASSPGGRHTEAFF.

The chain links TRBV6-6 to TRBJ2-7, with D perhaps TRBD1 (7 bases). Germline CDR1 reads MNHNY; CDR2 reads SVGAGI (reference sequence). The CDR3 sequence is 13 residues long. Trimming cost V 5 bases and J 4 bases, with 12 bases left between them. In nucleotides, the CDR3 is TGTGCCAGCAGTACCCAGGGGGGATACGAGCAGTACTTC. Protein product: CASSTQGGYEQYF.

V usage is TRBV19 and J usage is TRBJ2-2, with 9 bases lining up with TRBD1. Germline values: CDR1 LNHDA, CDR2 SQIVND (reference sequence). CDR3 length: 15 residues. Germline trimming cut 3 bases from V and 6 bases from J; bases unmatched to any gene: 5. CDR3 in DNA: TGTGCCAGTAGTATCTTACAGGGGGCCGCCGGGGAGCTGTTTTTT. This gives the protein CASSILQGAAGELFF.

CDR3 loop: CASSLVAGGGTGELFF. The CDR3 bases are TGCGCCAGCAGCTTGGTTGCGGGGGGAGGCACCGGGGAGCTGTTTTTT. The V and J genes are TRBV5-1 and TRBJ2-2, with 8 bases matching TRBD2. Germline CDR1 SGHRS, CDR2 YFSETQ. The CDR3 spans 16 residues. J lost 4 bases, V lost 0 bases, and 5 bases had no gene match.

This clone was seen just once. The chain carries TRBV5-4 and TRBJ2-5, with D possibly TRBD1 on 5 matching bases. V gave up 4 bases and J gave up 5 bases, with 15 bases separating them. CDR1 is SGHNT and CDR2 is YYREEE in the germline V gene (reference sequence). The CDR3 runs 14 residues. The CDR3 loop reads CASSIKRQGETQYF. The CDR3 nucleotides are TGTGCCAGCAGCATAAAAAGGCAGGGTGAGACCCAGTACTTC.

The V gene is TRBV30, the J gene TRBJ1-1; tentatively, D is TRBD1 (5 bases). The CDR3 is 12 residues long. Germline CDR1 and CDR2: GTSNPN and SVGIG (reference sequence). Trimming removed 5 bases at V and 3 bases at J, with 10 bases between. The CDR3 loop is CAWSRGHTEAFF. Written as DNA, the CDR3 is TGTGCCTGGTCAAGGGGTCACACTGAAGCTTTCTTT.